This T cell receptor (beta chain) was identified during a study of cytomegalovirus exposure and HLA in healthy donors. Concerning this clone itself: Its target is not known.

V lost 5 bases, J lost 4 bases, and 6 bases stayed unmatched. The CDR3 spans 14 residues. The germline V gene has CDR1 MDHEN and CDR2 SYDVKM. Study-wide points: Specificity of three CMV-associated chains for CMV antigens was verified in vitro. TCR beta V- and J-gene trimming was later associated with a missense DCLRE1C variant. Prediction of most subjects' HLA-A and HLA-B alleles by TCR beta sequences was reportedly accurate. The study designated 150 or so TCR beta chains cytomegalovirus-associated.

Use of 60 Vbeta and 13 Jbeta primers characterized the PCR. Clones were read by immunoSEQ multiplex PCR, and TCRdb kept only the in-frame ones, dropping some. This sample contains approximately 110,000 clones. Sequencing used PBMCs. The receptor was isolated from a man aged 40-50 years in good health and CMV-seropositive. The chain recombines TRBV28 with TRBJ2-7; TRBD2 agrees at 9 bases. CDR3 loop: CASSTGLARYEQYF. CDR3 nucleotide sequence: TGTGCCAGCAGTACCGGACTAGCGAGGTACGAGCAGTACTTC.